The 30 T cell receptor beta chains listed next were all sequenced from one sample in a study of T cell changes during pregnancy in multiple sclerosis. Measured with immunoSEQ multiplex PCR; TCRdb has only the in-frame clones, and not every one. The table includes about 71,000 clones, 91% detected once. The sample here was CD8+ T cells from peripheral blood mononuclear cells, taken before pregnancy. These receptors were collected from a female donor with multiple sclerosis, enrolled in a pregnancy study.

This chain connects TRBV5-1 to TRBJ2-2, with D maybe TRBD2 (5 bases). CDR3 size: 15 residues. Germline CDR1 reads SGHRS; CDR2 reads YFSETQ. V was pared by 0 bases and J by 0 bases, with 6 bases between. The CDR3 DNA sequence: TGCGCCAGCAGCTTGGGGGAGCCGAACACCGGGGAGCTGTTTTTT. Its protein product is CASSLGEPNTGELFF.

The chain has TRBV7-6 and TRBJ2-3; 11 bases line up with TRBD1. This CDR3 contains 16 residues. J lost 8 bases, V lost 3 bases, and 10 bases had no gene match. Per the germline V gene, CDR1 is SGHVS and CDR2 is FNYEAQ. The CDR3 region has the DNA TGTGCCAGCAGCTTGCAAACGGGACAGGGGGGATCTACGCAGTATTTT. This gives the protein CASSLQTGQGGSTQYF. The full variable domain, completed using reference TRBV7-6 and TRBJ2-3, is GAGVSQSPRYKVTKRGQDVALRCDPISGHVSLYWYRQALGQGPEFLTYFNYEAQQDKSGLPNDRFSAERPEGSISTLTIQRTEQRDSAMYRCASSLQTGQGGSTQYFGPGTRLTVL.

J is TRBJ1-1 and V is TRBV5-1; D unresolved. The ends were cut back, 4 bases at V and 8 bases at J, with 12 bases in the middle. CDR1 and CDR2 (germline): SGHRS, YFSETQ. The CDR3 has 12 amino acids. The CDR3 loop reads CASSPGGKEAFF. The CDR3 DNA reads TGCGCCAGCAGCCCGGGAGGAAAAGAAGCTTTCTTT.

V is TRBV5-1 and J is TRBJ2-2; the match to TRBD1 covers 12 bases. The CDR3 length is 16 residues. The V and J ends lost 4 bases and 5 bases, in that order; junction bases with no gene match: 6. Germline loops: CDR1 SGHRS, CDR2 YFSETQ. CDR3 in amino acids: CASSQGTGGDTGELFF. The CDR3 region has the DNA TGCGCCAGCAGCCAAGGGACAGGGGGCGATACCGGGGAGCTGTTTTTT.

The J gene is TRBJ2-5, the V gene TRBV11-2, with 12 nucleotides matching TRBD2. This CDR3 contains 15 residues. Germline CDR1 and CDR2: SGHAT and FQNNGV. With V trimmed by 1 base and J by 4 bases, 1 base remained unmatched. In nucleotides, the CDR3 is TGTGCCAGCAGCTTAGCTAGCGGGGGGGCAGAGACCCAGTACTTC. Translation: CASSLASGGAETQYF.

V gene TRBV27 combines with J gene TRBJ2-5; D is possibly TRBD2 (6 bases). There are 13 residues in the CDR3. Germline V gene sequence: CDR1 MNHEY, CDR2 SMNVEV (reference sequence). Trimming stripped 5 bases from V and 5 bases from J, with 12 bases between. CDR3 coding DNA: TGTGCCAGCAGTGGGGGGATTGGGGAGACCCAGTACTTC. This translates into CASSGGIGETQYF.

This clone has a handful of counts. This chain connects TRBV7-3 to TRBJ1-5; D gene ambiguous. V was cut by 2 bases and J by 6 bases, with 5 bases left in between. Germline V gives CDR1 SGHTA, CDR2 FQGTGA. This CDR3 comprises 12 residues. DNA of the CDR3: TGTGCCAGCAGCTTACCCGGTCAGCCCCAGCATTTT. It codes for CASSLPGQPQHF.

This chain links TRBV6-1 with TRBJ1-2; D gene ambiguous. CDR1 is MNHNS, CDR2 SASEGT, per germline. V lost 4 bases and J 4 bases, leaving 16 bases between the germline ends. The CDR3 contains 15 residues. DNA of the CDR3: TGTGCCAGCAGTGTATGGTACGGAGACTCCTATGGCTACACCTTC. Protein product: CASSVWYGDSYGYTF.

The CDR3: CASSGSPGTANYGYTF. CDR3 nucleotides: TGTGCCAGCAGCGGAAGTCCGGGAACGGCTAACTATGGCTACACCTTC. The chain couples TRBV7-9 to TRBJ1-2; D uncertain. Trimming cost V 5 bases and J 0 bases, with 16 bases left between them. Looked up from germline, CDR1 is SEHNR and CDR2 is FQNEAQ (reference sequence). This CDR3 region has 16 residues.

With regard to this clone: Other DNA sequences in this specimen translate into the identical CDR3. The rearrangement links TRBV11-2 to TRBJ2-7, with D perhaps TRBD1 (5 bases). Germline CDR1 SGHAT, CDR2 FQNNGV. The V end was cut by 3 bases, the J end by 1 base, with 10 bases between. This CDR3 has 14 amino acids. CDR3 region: CASSFGGASYEQYF. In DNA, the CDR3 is TGTGCCAGCAGCTTTGGTGGGGCATCCTACGAGCAGTACTTC.

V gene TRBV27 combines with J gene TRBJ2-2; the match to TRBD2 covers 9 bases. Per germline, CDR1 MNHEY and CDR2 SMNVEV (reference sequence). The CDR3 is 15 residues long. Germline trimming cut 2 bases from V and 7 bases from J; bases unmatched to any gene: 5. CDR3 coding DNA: TGTGCCAGCAGTTTAGCGGGGGGGCGGGGCGGGGAGCTGTTTTTT. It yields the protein CASSLAGGRGGELFF.

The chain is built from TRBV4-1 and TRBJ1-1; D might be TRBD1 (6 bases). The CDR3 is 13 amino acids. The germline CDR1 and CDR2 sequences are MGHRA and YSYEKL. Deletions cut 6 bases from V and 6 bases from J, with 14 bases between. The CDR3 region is CASRALGGPEAFF. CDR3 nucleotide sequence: TGCGCCAGCAGGGCCTTGGGGGGGCCTGAAGCTTTCTTT.

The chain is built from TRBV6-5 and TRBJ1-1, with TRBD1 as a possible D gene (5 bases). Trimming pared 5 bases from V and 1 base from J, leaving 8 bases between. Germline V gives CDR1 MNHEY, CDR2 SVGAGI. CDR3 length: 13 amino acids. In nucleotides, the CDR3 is TGTGCCAGCAGTGTGACAGCGAACACTGAAGCTTTCTTT. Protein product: CASSVTANTEAFF.

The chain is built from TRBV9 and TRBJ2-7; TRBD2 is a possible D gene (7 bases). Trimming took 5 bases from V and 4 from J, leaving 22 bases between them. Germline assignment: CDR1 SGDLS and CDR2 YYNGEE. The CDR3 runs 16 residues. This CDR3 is CASSAQGGGVGYEQYF. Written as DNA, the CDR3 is TGTGCCAGCAGTGCCCAAGGGGGAGGGGTAGGGTACGAGCAGTACTTC.

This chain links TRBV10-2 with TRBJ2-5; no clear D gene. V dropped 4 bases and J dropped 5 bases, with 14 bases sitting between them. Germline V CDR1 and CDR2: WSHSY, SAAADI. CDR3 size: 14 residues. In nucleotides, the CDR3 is TGCGCCAGCAGTGTTGCAGGAACTGAGGAGACCCAGTACTTC. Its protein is CASSVAGTEETQYF.

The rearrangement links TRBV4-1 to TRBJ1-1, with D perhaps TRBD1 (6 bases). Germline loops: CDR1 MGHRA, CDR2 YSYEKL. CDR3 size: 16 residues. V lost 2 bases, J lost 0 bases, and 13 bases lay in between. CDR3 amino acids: CASSQPAGALNTEAFF. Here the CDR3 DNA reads TGCGCCAGCAGCCAACCCGCAGGGGCCCTGAACACTGAAGCTTTCTTT.

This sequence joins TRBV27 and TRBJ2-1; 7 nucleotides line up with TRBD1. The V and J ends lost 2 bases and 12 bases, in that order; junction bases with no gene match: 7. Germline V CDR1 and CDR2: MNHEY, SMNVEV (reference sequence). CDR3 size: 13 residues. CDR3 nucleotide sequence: TGTGCCAGCAGTTTAATGGGGACAGATAGGCAGTTCTTC. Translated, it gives CASSLMGTDRQFF.

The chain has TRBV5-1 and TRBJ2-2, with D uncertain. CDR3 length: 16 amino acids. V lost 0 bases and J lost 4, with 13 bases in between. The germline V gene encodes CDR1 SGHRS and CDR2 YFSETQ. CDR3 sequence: CASSLGPGRGTGELFF. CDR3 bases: TGCGCCAGCAGCTTGGGCCCCGGAAGAGGCACCGGGGAGCTGTTTTTT.

The CDR3 nucleotides are TGTGCCAGCGTTTATTGGGGCAGGGTTGGGGAGACCCAGTACTTC. Translation: CASVYWGRVGETQYF. The V gene is TRBV27, the J gene TRBJ2-5, with D possibly TRBD1 on 5 matching bases. V was shortened by 8 bases and J by 5 bases, with 21 bases between the two germline ends. In germline, CDR1 is MNHEY, CDR2 SMNVEV (reference sequence). CDR3 length: 15 residues.

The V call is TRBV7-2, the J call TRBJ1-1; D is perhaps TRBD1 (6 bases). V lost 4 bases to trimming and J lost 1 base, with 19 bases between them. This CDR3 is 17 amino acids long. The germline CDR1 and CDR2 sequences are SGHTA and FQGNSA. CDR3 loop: CASSSPPLDRTNTEAFF. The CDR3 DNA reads TGTGCCAGCAGCTCGCCCCCGTTAGACAGGACGAACACTGAAGCTTTCTTT.

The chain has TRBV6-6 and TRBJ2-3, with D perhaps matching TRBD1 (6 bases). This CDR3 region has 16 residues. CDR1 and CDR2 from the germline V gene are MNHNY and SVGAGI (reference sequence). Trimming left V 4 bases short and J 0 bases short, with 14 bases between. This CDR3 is CASSSVDRRSTDTQYF. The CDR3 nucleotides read TGTGCCAGCAGTTCGGTGGACAGACGTAGCACAGATACGCAGTATTTT.

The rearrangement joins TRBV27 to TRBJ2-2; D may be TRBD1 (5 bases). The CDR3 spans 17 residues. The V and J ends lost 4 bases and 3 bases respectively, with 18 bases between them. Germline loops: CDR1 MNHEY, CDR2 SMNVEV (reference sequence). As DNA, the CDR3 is TGTGCCAGCAGTTCATTTCAGGGTATTCCCTACACCGGGGAGCTGTTTTTT. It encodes CASSSFQGIPYTGELFF.

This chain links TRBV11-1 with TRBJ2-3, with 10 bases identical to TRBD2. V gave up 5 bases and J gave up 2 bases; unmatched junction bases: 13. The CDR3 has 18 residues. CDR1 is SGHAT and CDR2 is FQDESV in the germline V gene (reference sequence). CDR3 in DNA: TGTGCCAGCAGCCCCGGGGTCGGACTAGCGGCGCTCACAGATACGCAGTATTTT. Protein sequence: CASSPGVGLAALTDTQYF.

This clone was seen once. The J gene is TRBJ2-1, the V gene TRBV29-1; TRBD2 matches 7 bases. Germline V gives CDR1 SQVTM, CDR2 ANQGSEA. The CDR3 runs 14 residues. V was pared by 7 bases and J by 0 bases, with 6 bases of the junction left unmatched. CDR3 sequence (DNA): TGCAGCGCCCCCGGGGGGAGCTCCTACAATGAGCAGTTCTTC. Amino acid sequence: CSAPGGSSYNEQFF.

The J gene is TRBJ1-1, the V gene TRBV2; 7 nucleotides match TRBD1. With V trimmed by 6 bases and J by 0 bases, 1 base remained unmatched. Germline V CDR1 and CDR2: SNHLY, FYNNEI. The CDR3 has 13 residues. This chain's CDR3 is CASRTGLNTEAFF. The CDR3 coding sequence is TGTGCCAGCAGGACAGGGCTGAACACTGAAGCTTTCTTT.

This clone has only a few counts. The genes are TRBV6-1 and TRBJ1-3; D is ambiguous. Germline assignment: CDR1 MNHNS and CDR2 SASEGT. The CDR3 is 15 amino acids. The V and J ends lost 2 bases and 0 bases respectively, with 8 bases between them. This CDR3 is CASSESPVSGNTIYF. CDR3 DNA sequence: TGTGCCAGCAGTGAAAGTCCAGTCTCTGGAAACACCATATATTTT.

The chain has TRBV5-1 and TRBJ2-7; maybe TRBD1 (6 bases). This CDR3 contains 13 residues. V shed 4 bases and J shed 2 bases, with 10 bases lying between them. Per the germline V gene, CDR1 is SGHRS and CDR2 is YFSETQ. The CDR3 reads CASSTGQPYEQYF. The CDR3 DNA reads TGCGCCAGCAGCACCGGACAGCCCTACGAGCAGTACTTC.

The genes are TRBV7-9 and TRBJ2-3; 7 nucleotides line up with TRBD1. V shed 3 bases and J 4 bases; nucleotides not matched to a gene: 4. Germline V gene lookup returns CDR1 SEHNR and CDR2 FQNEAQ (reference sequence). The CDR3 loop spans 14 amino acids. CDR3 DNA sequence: TGTGCCAGCAGCTTTACAGGGGTGGCAGATACGCAGTATTTT. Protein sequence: CASSFTGVADTQYF.

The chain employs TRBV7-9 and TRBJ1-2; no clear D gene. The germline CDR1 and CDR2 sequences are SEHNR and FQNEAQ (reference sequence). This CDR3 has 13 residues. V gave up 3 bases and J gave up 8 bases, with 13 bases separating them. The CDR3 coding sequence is TGTGCCAGCAGCTTTGAGGGCGACTGGGGCTACACCTTC. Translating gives CASSFEGDWGYTF.

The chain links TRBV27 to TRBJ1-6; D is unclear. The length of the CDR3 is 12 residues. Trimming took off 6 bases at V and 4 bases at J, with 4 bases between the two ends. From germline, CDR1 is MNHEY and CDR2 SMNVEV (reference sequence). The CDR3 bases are TGTGCCAGCAGCTCGTATAATTCACCCCTCCACTTT. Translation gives CASSSYNSPLHF.